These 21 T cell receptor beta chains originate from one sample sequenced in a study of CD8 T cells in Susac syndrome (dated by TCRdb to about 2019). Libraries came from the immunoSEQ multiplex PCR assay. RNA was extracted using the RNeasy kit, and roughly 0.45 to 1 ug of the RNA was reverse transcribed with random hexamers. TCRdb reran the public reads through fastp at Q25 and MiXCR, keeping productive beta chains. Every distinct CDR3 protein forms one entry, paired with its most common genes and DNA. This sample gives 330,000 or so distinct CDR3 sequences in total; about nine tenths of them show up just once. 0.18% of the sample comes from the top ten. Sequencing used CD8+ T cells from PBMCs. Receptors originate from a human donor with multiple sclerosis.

Written as DNA, the CDR3 is TGCGCCAGCAGCTTCGACTGGGAGAGGGAGAGGCCCAACGTCCTGACTTTC. Its translation: CASSFDWERERPNVLTF. The gene calls are TRBV5-1 and TRBJ2-6, with D possibly matching TRBD2 (5 bases). There are 17 residues in the CDR3. Germline values: CDR1 SGHRS, CDR2 YFSETQ. Trimming took 2 bases from V and 8 from J, leaving 20 bases between them. The whole variable domain, filled in from reference TRBV5-1 and TRBJ2-6, reads KAGVTQTPRYLIKTRGQQVTLSCSPISGHRSVSWYQQTPGQGLQFLFEYFSETQRNKGNFPGRFSGRQFSNSRSEMNVSTLELGDSALYLCASSFDWERERPNVLTFGAGSRLTVL.

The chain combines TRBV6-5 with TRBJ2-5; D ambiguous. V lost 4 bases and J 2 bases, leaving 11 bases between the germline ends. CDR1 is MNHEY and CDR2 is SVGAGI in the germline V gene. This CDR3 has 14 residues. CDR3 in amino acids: CASSSGETQETQYF. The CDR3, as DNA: TGTGCCAGCAGTTCGGGTGAGACGCAAGAGACCCAGTACTTC.

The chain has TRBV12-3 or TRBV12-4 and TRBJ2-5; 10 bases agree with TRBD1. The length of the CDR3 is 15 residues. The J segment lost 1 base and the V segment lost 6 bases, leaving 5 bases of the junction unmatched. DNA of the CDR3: TGTGCCAGCAGCCGGGACAGGGGATCCCAAGAGACCCAGTACTTC. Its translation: CASSRDRGSQETQYF.

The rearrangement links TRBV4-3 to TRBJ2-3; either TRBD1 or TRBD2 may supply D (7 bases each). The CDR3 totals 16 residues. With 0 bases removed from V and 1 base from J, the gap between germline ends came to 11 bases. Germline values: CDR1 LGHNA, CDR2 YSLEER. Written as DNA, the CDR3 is TGCGCCAGCAGCCAAGACCAGGGGGGGCGCACAGATACGCAGTATTTT. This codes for CASSQDQGGRTDTQYF.

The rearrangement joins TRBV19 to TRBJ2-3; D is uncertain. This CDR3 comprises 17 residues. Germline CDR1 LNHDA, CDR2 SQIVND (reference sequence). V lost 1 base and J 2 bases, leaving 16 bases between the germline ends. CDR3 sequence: CASSIALKVEYTDTQYF. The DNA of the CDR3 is TGTGCCAGTAGTATAGCCCTAAAGGTCGAGTACACAGATACGCAGTATTTT.

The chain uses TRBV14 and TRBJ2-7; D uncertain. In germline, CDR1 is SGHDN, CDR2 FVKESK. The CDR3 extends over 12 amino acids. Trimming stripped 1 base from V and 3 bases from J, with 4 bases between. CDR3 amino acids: CASSQVIYEQYF. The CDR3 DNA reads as TGTGCCAGCAGCCAAGTCATCTACGAGCAGTACTTC.

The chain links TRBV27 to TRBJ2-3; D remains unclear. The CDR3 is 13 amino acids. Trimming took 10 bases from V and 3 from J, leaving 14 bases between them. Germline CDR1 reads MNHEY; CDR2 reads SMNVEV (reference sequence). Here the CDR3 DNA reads TGTGCCACCATAGGGCAGCTTACAGATACGCAGTATTTT. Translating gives CATIGQLTDTQYF.

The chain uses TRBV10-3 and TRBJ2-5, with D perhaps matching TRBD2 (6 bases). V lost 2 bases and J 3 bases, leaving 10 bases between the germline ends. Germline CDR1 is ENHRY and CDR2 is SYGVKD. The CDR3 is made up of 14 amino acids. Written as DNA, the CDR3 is TGTGCCATCAGTGAGCCGGGACTGGAAGAGACCCAGTACTTC. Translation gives CAISEPGLEETQYF.

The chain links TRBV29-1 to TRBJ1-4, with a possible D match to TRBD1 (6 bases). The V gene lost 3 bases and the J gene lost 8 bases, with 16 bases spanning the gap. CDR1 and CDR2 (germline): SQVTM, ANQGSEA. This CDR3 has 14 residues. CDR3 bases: TGCAGCGTTGAGGGGGCAGGGGAAGGCGAAAAACTGTTTTTT. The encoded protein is CSVEGAGEGEKLFF.

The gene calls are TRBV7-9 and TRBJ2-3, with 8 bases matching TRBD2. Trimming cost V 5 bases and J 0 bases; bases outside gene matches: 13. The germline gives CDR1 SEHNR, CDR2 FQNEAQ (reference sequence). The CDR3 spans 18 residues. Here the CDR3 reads CASSNPSTSGHSTDTQYF. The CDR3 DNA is TGTGCCAGCAGCAACCCCTCAACTAGCGGACATAGCACAGATACGCAGTATTTT.

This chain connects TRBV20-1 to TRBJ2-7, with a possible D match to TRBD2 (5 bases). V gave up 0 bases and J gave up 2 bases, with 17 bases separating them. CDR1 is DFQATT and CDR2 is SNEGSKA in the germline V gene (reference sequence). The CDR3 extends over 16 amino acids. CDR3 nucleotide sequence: TGCAGTGCTAGAGATCCGCGCGGTGGAGGTCCCTACGAGCAGTACTTC. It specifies CSARDPRGGGPYEQYF.

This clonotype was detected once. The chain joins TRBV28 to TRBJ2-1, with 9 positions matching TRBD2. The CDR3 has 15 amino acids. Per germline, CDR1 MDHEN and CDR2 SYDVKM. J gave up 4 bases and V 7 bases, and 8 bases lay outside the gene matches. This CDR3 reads CASTSTSGAYNEQFF. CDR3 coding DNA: TGTGCCAGCACCTCGACTAGCGGAGCATACAATGAGCAGTTCTTC. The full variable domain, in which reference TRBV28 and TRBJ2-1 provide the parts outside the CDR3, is DVKVTQSSRYLVKRTGEKVFLECVQDMDHENMFWYRQDPGLGLRLIYFSYDVKMKEKGDIPEGYSVSREKKERFSLILESASTNQTSMYLCASTSTSGAYNEQFFGPGTRLTVL.

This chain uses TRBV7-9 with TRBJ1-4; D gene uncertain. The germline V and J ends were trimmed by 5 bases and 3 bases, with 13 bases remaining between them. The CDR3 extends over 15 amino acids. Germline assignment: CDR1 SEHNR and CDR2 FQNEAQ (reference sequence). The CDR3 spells CASSPPLAPNEKLFF. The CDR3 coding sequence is TGTGCCAGCAGCCCCCCATTGGCCCCTAATGAAAAACTGTTTTTT. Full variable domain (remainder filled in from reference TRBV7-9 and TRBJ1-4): DTGVSQNPRHKITKRGQNVTFRCDPISEHNRLYWYRQTLGQGPEFLTYFQNEAQLEKSRLLSDRFSAERPKGSFSTLEIQRTEQGDSAMYLCASSPPLAPNEKLFFGSGTQLSVL.

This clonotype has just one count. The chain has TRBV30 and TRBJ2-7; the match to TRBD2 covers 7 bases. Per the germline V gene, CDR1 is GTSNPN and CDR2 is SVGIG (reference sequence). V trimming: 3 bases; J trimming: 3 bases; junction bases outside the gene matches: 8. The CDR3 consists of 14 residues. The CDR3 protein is CAWSDVGDYYEQYF. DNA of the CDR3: TGTGCCTGGAGCGATGTCGGGGACTACTACGAGCAGTACTTC.

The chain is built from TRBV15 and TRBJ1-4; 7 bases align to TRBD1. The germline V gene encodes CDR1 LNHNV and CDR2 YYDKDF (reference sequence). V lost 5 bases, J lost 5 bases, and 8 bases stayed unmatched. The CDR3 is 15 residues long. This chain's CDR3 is CATSLTGQSNEKLFF. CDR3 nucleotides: TGTGCCACCAGCTTAACGGGACAGTCCAATGAAAAACTGTTTTTT.

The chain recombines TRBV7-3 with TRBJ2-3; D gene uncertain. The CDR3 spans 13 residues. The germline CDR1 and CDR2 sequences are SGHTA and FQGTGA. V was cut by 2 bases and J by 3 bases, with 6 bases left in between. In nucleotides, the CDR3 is TGTGCCAGCAGCTTAGACGTGACAGATACGCAGTATTTT. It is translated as CASSLDVTDTQYF.

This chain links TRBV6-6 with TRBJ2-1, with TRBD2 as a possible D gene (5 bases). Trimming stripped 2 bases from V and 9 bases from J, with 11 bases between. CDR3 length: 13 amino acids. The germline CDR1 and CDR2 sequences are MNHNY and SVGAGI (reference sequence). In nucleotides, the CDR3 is TGTGCCAGCAGTTACGGAGGTTCCTCTGAGCAGTTCTTC. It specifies CASSYGGSSEQFF.

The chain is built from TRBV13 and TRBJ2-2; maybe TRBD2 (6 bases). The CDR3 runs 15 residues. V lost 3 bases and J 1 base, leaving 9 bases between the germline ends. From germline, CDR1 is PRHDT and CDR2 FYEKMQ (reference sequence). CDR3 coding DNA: TGTGCCAGCAGCTTTGGCGGGATGAACACCGGGGAGCTGTTTTTT. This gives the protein CASSFGGMNTGELFF.

DNA of the CDR3: TGCGCCAGCAGCTTGGCGACTAGCCCGATGTACGACGAGCAGTACTTC. Residues: CASSLATSPMYDEQYF. The chain couples TRBV4-3 to TRBJ2-7, with 7 bases that match TRBD2. Per the germline V gene, CDR1 is LGHNA and CDR2 is YSLEER. V shed 5 bases and J 5 bases; nucleotides not matched to a gene: 15. This CDR3 region has 16 residues.

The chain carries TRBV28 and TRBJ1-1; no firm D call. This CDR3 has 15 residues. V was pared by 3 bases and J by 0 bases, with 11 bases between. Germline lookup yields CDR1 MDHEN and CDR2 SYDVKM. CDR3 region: CASSFSAGLNTEAFF. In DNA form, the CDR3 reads TGTGCCAGCAGTTTCTCTGCAGGCCTGAACACTGAAGCTTTCTTT.

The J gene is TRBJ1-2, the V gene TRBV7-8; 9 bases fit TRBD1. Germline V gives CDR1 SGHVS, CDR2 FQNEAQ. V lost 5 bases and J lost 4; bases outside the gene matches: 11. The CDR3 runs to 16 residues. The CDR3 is CASSHPGQGMGYGYTF. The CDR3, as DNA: TGTGCCAGCAGCCACCCTGGACAGGGGATGGGCTATGGCTACACCTTC.